This TCR beta chain was observed in a study of shared clonotypes between healthy human individuals. The V gene's germline CDR1 is SEHNR and CDR2 FQNEAQ (reference sequence). The CDR3 is 12 residues long. V was cut by 11 bases and J by 9 bases, with 17 bases left in between. A remark on this clone: Antigen specificity is unknown.

Assay execution proceeded at the deep level. Several immunoSEQ plates received, in even portions, the genomic DNA of each subset. Libraries were prepared by immunoSEQ multiplex PCR; TCRdb keeps only in-frame clonotypes and omits some of them. The top ten hold roughly 36% of the sample, which has about 690,000 clones, less than 95% seen once. Broader study findings: Among the subsets, naive ones generally showed larger estimated richness than memory ones. Relative to their counterparts shared across all four donors, non-shared clonotypes exhibited diminished generation probabilities.

What was sequenced was memory CD8+ T cells from PBMCs. Stated subset: CD45RO+ cells pooled with CCR7-negative TemRA cells. The source is a man aged 18 to 29 in good health. Some clones in this sample may be carry-over from other donors' samples. The rearrangement links TRBV7-9 to TRBJ2-1, with a tentative D call TRBD2 (5 bases). In DNA form, the CDR3 reads TGTGCCTTGGGAGTGGAACAATCTGAGCAGTTCTTC. It codes for CALGVEQSEQFF.